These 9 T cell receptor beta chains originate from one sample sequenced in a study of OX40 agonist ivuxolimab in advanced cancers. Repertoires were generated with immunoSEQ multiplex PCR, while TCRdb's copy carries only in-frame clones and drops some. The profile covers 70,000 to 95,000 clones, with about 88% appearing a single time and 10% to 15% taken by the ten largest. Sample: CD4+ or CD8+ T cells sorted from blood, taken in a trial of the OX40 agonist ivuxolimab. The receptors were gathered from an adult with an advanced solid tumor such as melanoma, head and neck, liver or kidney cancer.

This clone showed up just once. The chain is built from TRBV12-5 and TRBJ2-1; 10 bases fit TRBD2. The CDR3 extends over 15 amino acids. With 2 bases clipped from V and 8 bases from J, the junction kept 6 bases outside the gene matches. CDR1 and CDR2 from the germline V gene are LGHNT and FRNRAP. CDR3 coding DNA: TGTGCTAGTGGTTTGTGGGGGACTAGCGCTTATGAGCAGTTCTTC. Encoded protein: CASGLWGTSAYEQFF.

This CDR3 reads CASSQGRTPYEQYF. The CDR3 nucleotides are TGTGCCAGCAGTCAAGGTAGAACCCCCTACGAGCAGTACTTC. This chain uses TRBV7-6 with TRBJ2-7; D is unresolved. The V and J ends lost 6 bases and 2 bases respectively, with 14 bases between them. In germline, CDR1 is SGHVS, CDR2 FNYEAQ. The CDR3 consists of 14 residues.

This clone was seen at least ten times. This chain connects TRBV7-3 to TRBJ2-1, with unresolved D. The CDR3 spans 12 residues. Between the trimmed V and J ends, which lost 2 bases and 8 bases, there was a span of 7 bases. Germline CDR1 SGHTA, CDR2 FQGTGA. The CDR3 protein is CASSLVGDEQFF. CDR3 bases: TGTGCCAGCAGCTTAGTAGGCGATGAGCAGTTCTTC.

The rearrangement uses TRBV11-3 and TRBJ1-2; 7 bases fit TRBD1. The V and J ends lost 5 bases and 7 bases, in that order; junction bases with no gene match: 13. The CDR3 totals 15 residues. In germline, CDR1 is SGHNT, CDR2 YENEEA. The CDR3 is CASSPFDRAYGGYTF. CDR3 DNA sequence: TGTGCCAGCAGCCCTTTCGACAGGGCATATGGTGGCTACACCTTC.

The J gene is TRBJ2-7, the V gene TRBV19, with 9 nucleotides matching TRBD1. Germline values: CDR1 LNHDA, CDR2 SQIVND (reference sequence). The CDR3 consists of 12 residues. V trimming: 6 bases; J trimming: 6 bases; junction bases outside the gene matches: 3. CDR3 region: CASSDRGFEQYF. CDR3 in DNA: TGTGCCAGTAGCGACAGGGGGTTCGAGCAGTACTTC.

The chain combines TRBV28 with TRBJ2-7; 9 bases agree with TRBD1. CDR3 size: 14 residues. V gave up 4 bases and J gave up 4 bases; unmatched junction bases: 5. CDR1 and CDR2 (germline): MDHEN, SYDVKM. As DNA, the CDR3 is TGTGCCAGCAGTTCAAGACAGGGGGTTTACGAGCAGTACTTC. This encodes CASSSRQGVYEQYF.

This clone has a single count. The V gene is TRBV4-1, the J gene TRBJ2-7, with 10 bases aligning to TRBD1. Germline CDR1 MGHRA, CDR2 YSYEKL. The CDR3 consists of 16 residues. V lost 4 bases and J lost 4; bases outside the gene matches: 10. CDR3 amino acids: CASSLRSGQGVYEQYF. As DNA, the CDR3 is TGCGCCAGCAGCCTACGATCCGGACAGGGGGTTTACGAGCAGTACTTC.

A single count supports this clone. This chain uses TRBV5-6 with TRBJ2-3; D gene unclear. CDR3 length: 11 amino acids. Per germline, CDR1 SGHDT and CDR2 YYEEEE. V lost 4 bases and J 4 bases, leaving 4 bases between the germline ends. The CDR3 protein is CASSGADTQYF. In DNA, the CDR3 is TGTGCCAGCAGCGGCGCAGATACGCAGTATTTT.

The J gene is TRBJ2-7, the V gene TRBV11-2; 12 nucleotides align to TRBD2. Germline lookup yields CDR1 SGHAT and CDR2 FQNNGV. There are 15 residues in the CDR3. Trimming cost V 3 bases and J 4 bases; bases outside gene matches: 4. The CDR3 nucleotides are TGTGCCAGCAGCTTCGAGACTAGCGGGAGTTACGAGCAGTACTTC. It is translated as CASSFETSGSYEQYF. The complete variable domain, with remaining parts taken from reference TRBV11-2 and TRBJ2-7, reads EAGVAQSPRYKIIEKRQSVAFWCNPISGHATLYWYQQILGQGPKLLIQFQNNGVVDDSQLPKDRFSAERLKGVDSTLKIQPAKLEDSAVYLCASSFETSGSYEQYFGPGTRLTVT.